This TCR beta chain was profiled in a study of CD4 T cells in relation to SARS-CoV-2 and coronaviruses. Study at large: Negative control cultures got HIV-1 Nef peptides or no peptide.

Unexposed donor CD4+ T cells date from about 2010-2018, before the COVID-19 pandemic. Isolation of CD4+ T cells took place after around eleven days in culture. Concerning this clone itself: The antigen is not known.

Profiling relied on immunoSEQ multiplex PCR, and the TCRdb table lists in-frame clones only, not all of them. Of about 26,000 clones listed, 77% are singletons. Trimming pared 2 bases from V and 8 bases from J, leaving 15 bases between. Looked up from germline, CDR1 is MGHDK and CDR2 is SYGVNS. This CDR3 has 14 residues. The receptor was derived from a human donor in good health. Sequencing was done on a sample of CD4+ T cells from PBMCs, cultured in vitro. The J gene is TRBJ1-2, the V gene TRBV25-1; D is perhaps TRBD1 (5 bases). The CDR3: CASSEPGPPGGYTF. The CDR3 bases are TGTGCCAGCAGTGAACCGGGACCCCCGGGGGGCTACACCTTC.